The rows below give T cell receptor beta chains drawn from one sample of a study of Tregs in tolerant kidney transplant recipients. Libraries were prepared by immunoSEQ multiplex PCR; TCRdb keeps only in-frame clonotypes and omits some of them. The sample gives approximately 66,000 clones, approximately 85% of which show up once; approximately 2.1% is in the top ten. The starting material was Tregs from blood, obtained before the transplant. These receptor sequences come from a human donor who received a combined kidney and bone marrow transplant. Both conserved end residues are part of each CDR3. The D gene is left open where the match is weak. Clone size is shown for a subset of rows, as once, few, many or a class of expanded clone.

v_call: TRBV4-3; d_call: TRBD1; j_call: TRBJ2-7; clone_size: .; cdr3_aa: CASSQDPGTALGEQYF; cdr3_nt: TGCGCCAGCAGCCAAGATCCAGGGACAGCCTTAGGCGAGCAGTACTTC
v_call: TRBV20-1; d_call: .; j_call: TRBJ2-1; clone_size: .; cdr3_aa: CSATGPEQFF; cdr3_nt: TGCAGTGCTACCGGGCCCGAGCAGTTCTTC
v_call: TRBV4-2; d_call: TRBD1; j_call: TRBJ1-1; clone_size: .; cdr3_aa: CASSQGQGVVVRAFF; cdr3_nt: TGTGCCAGCAGCCAAGGTCAGGGGGTTGTGGTTCGAGCTTTCTTT
v_call: TRBV18; d_call: .; j_call: TRBJ2-2; clone_size: .; cdr3_aa: CASSPRPGSYTGELFF; cdr3_nt: TGTGCCAGCTCACCACGGCCAGGGTCCTACACCGGGGAGCTGTTTTTT
v_call: TRBV10-3; d_call: .; j_call: TRBJ2-7; clone_size: .; cdr3_aa: CAISGRTTPSYEQYF; cdr3_nt: TGTGCCATCAGTGGACGGACTACCCCTTCCTACGAGCAGTACTTC
v_call: TRBV10-2; d_call: .; j_call: TRBJ1-1; clone_size: .; cdr3_aa: CASSEFEYTEAFF; cdr3_nt: TGCGCCAGCAGTGAGTTCGAGTACACTGAAGCTTTCTTT
v_call: TRBV5-4; d_call: TRBD2; j_call: TRBJ2-5; clone_size: .; cdr3_aa: CASQGRVGTSGQGGETQYF; cdr3_nt: TGTGCCAGCCAAGGGAGGGTCGGGACTAGCGGCCAAGGGGGAGAGACCCAGTACTTC
v_call: TRBV28; d_call: .; j_call: TRBJ1-5; clone_size: .; cdr3_aa: CASSTAQNNQPQHF; cdr3_nt: TGTGCCAGCAGTACCGCACAGAATAATCAGCCCCAGCATTTT
v_call: TRBV5-1; d_call: .; j_call: TRBJ2-7; clone_size: .; cdr3_aa: CASRRKEGPYEQYF; cdr3_nt: TGCGCCAGCAGAAGAAAGGAAGGACCCTACGAGCAGTACTTC
v_call: TRBV30; d_call: .; j_call: TRBJ1-2; clone_size: .; cdr3_aa: CAPGGYYGYTF; cdr3_nt: TGTGCCCCTGGGGGGTACTATGGCTACACCTTC
v_call: TRBV6-4; d_call: TRBD2; j_call: TRBJ2-1; clone_size: .; cdr3_aa: CASSAGTSGYNEQFF; cdr3_nt: TGTGCCAGCAGCGCCGGGACTAGCGGATACAATGAGCAGTTCTTC
v_call: TRBV10-3; d_call: .; j_call: TRBJ1-3; clone_size: .; cdr3_aa: CAISETGPSGNTIYF; cdr3_nt: TGTGCCATCAGTGAAACAGGTCCCTCTGGAAACACCATATATTTT
v_call: TRBV29-1; d_call: TRBD1; j_call: TRBJ1-2; clone_size: .; cdr3_aa: CSLTRDRGSGGYTF; cdr3_nt: TGCAGCCTGACGCGGGACAGGGGATCTGGTGGCTACACCTTC
v_call: TRBV6-1; d_call: .; j_call: TRBJ1-3; clone_size: .; cdr3_aa: CASSEGGFSGFLRNTIYF; cdr3_nt: TGTGCCAGCAGTGAAGGGGGTTTCTCTGGTTTTCTTCGAAACACCATATATTTT
v_call: TRBV6-1; d_call: TRBD2; j_call: TRBJ2-1; clone_size: .; cdr3_aa: CASKLAGTPYNEQFF; cdr3_nt: TGTGCCAGCAAACTAGCGGGTACTCCATACAATGAGCAGTTCTTC
v_call: TRBV28; d_call: TRBD1; j_call: TRBJ1-1; clone_size: once; cdr3_aa: CATRWGRGHSEAFF; cdr3_nt: TGTGCCACCCGCTGGGGCAGGGGGCATTCTGAAGCTTTCTTT
v_call: TRBV12-5; d_call: TRBD1; j_call: TRBJ2-7; clone_size: .; cdr3_aa: CASGSPTGGLVWEQYF; cdr3_nt: TGTGCTAGTGGTTCCCCGACAGGGGGCCTGGTATGGGAGCAGTACTTC
v_call: TRBV6-6; d_call: .; j_call: TRBJ2-3; clone_size: .; cdr3_aa: CASIAGRFWGTDTQYF; cdr3_nt: TGTGCCAGCATCGCCGGGCGGTTTTGGGGCACAGATACGCAGTATTTT
v_call: TRBV18; d_call: .; j_call: TRBJ1-5; clone_size: .; cdr3_aa: CASSLGPKEQPQHF; cdr3_nt: TGTGCCAGCTCACTTGGCCCAAAGGAACAGCCCCAGCATTTT
v_call: TRBV5-6; d_call: .; j_call: TRBJ2-1; clone_size: .; cdr3_aa: CASSLVGRSYNEQFF; cdr3_nt: TGTGCCAGCAGCTTGGTCGGTCGCTCCTACAATGAGCAGTTCTTC
v_call: TRBV21-1; d_call: .; j_call: TRBJ2-7; clone_size: few; cdr3_aa: CASSKEGTGRHSYEQYF; cdr3_nt: TGTGCCAGCAGCAAGGAGGGTACCGGGAGGCACTCCTACGAGCAGTACTTC
v_call: TRBV27; d_call: .; j_call: TRBJ1-2; clone_size: .; cdr3_aa: CASSFRAHYGYTF; cdr3_nt: TGTGCCAGCAGTTTCAGGGCGCACTATGGCTACACCTTC
v_call: TRBV5-1; d_call: TRBD2; j_call: TRBJ2-1; clone_size: .; cdr3_aa: CASSLDSGGNNEQFF; cdr3_nt: TGCGCCAGCAGCTTGGATAGCGGGGGTAACAATGAGCAGTTCTTC